This T cell receptor (beta chain) was obtained from a study of T cell responses to AZD1222 COVID-19 vaccine. General study results and limits: Donors, mostly white British, included more females; clonal diversity was possibly underestimated.

Clones were read by immunoSEQ multiplex PCR, and TCRdb kept only the in-frame ones, dropping some. The sample carries fewer than 110,000 clones, roughly 87% recorded once. This CDR3 is 17 amino acids long. The germline CDR1 and CDR2 sequences are MDHEN and SYDVKM. The trim removed 4 bases at V and 2 bases at J, leaving 9 bases unmatched. A remark on this clone: Its antigen is not identified.

This material consisted of peripheral blood, taken 28 days after the second AZD1222 dose. The receptor's source is an adult who received the AZD1222 COVID-19 vaccine. The chain has TRBV28 and TRBJ2-4; 9 bases map to TRBD1. CDR3 in DNA: TGTGCCAGCAGTTCCAGCCGGGACAGGGCTTCCAAAAACATTCAGTACTTC. Translation: CASSSSRDRASKNIQYF.